This entry lists 27 T cell receptor beta chains sequenced from one sample in a study of CD8 T cells in Susac syndrome (dated by TCRdb to the late 2010s). Libraries were made using the immunoSEQ multiplex PCR assay. RNA was extracted using the RNeasy kit, and about 0.5 to 1 ug of the RNA was reverse transcribed with random hexamers. TCRdb cleaned the public reads at Q25 with fastp, built clones with MiXCR and kept in-frame beta chains. Each entry merges the rows of one CDR3 protein and shows their most common DNA and genes. The sample table contains 110,000 or so distinct CDR3 sequences; only one count was recorded for around 90% of them. The leading ten clones occupy 0.13% to 0.15% of the sample. The specimen sequenced was CD4+ T cells from PBMCs. The receptors stem from a human donor in good health.

This chain links TRBV5-1 with TRBJ2-3; 8 bases map to TRBD1. Per the germline V gene, CDR1 is SGHRS and CDR2 is YFSETQ. J lost 4 bases, V lost 2 bases, and 0 bases had no gene match. The CDR3 runs to 13 residues. The CDR3 DNA follows: TGCGCCAGCAGCTTACAGGGGGCAGATACGCAGTATTTT. Protein: CASSLQGADTQYF.

The CDR3 loop reads CSARDHLLAGASYEQYF. CDR3 coding DNA: TGCAGTGCTAGAGATCATCTCCTAGCGGGCGCTTCCTACGAGCAGTACTTC. The chain recombines TRBV20-1 with TRBJ2-7; TRBD2 agrees at 8 bases. Germline assignment: CDR1 DFQATT and CDR2 SNEGSKA (reference sequence). This CDR3 comprises 17 residues. The V segment lost 0 bases and the J segment 1 base; nucleotides outside the gene matches: 11.

This chain connects TRBV7-3 to TRBJ1-1; no firm D call. The CDR3 consists of 14 residues. The germline V gene encodes CDR1 SGHTA and CDR2 FQGTGA. V lost 5 bases, J lost 1 base, and 11 bases lay in between. For the CDR3, the DNA is TGTGCCAGCAGCCCCCAGGCGGGGAACACTGAAGCTTTCTTT. Residues: CASSPQAGNTEAFF.

This chain joins TRBV2 and TRBJ1-5; no clear D gene. The V gene's germline CDR1 is SNHLY and CDR2 FYNNEI. Trimming shortened V by 0 bases and J by 6 bases, and 3 bases separated the two germline ends. This CDR3 region has 12 residues. The CDR3 DNA follows: TGTGCCAGCAGTGAAGCACCTCAGCCCCAGCATTTT. This gives the protein CASSEAPQPQHF.

The V call is TRBV12-3 or TRBV12-4, the J call TRBJ1-5; 11 bases map to TRBD1. The trim removed 5 bases at V and 7 bases at J, leaving 10 bases unmatched. This CDR3 spans 16 amino acids. DNA for the CDR3: TGTGCCAGCAGTCCCTTTGGAGGACAGGGGGCACAGCCCCAGCATTTT. This gives the protein CASSPFGGQGAQPQHF.

V is TRBV20-1 and J is TRBJ1-6, with 11 bases matching TRBD1. Germline assignment: CDR1 DFQATT and CDR2 SNEGSKA (reference sequence). The CDR3 length is 15 residues. V lost 4 bases and J lost 13; bases outside the gene matches: 12. The CDR3 DNA reads as TGCAGTGCTAAGTCAATGGGACAGGGGGTTCTTCCCCTCCACTTT. Its translation is CSAKSMGQGVLPLHF.

The gene calls are TRBV6-6 and TRBJ1-2, with D hard to call. CDR3 length: 14 amino acids. Germline V CDR1 and CDR2: MNHNY, SVGAGI (reference sequence). The V end lost 0 bases, the J end lost 8 bases, and 13 bases lay between the germline ends. The CDR3 nucleotides are TGTGCCAGCAGTTACTCCTTCGAGGGCGGCGGCTACACCTTC. It codes for CASSYSFEGGGYTF.

The J gene is TRBJ2-3, the V gene TRBV29-1, with D tentatively TRBD1 (6 bases). The CDR3 consists of 14 residues. CDR1 and CDR2 from the germline V gene are SQVTM and ANQGSEA. V lost 4 bases and J lost 0, with 11 bases in between. In DNA, the CDR3 is TGCAGCGTTGCCGGACAGACTAGCACAGATACGCAGTATTTT. This gives the protein CSVAGQTSTDTQYF.

This clonotype was seen just once. J is TRBJ1-2 and V is TRBV28; 7 bases align to TRBD1. This CDR3 comprises 15 residues. The J segment lost 4 bases and the V segment lost 1 base, leaving 6 bases of the junction unmatched. Germline V gene sequence: CDR1 MDHEN, CDR2 SYDVKM. CDR3 residues: CASSLSPTGSYGYTF. In DNA form, the CDR3 reads TGTGCCAGCAGTTTATCCCCGACAGGGTCCTATGGCTACACCTTC.

The chain is built from TRBV7-9 and TRBJ2-1, with TRBD1 identical over 8 bases. The CDR3 consists of 14 residues. The germline V gene encodes CDR1 SEHNR and CDR2 FQNEAQ (reference sequence). Trimming cost V 0 bases and J 8 bases; bases outside gene matches: 3. CDR3 coding DNA: TGTGCCAGCAGCTTAGCGGACAGGGAAGATGAGCAGTTCTTC. Protein sequence: CASSLADREDEQFF. The full variable domain, its missing parts supplied by reference TRBV7-9 and TRBJ2-1, is DTGVSQNPRHKITKRGQNVTFRCDPISEHNRLYWYRQTLGQGPEFLTYFQNEAQLEKSRLLSDRFSAERPKGSFSTLEIQRTEQGDSAMYLCASSLADREDEQFFGPGTRLTVL.

The V call is TRBV5-4, the J call TRBJ2-2; 7 bases fit TRBD2. Germline V gene data show CDR1 as SGHNT and CDR2 as YYREEE (reference sequence). The CDR3 extends over 15 amino acids. V gave up 4 bases and J gave up 1 base; unmatched junction bases: 4. The CDR3 DNA sequence: TGTGCCAGCAGCCGAGAGCGGGAGAACACCGGGGAGCTGTTTTTT. Its protein product is CASSRERENTGELFF.

Note on this clonotype: The junction shows a germline mismatch at one end, possibly a read error. This chain uses TRBV29-1 with TRBJ1-1; D is uncertain. CDR3 length: 13 amino acids. CDR1 is SQVTM, CDR2 ANQGSEA, per germline. The CDR3 loop is CSVGRERFTESFF. The CDR3 bases are TGCAGCGTTGGTCGTGAGCGATTCACTGAATCTTTCTTT.

This chain uses TRBV12-3 or TRBV12-4 with TRBJ2-3; 9 bases align to TRBD2. The CDR3 has 18 residues. The V and J ends lost 6 bases and 3 bases, in that order; junction bases with no gene match: 16. The CDR3 nucleotides are TGTGCCAGCAGGAAGGTTCTGGTAGCGGGGGCCCCTACAGATACGCAGTATTTT. This translates into CASRKVLVAGAPTDTQYF.

The V gene is TRBV7-3, the J gene TRBJ2-2; no reliable D call. Per the germline V gene, CDR1 is SGHTA and CDR2 is FQGTGA. This CDR3 has 13 amino acids. The V end lost 6 bases, the J end lost 0 bases, and 5 bases lay between the germline ends. The CDR3 nucleotides read TGTGCCAGCAGAGGATCGAACACCGGGGAGCTGTTTTTT. It encodes CASRGSNTGELFF.

This clonotype was seen only once. The rearrangement joins TRBV4-3 to TRBJ2-1, with D maybe TRBD2 (7 bases). Germline loops: CDR1 LGHNA, CDR2 YSLEER. Trimming left V 4 bases short and J 6 bases short, with 19 bases between. This CDR3 comprises 16 residues. CDR3 sequence reads: CASSLSRGGALNEQFF. In DNA, the CDR3 is TGCGCCAGCAGCCTATCAAGGGGGGGGGCTCTCAATGAGCAGTTCTTC.

The V and J genes are TRBV6-5 and TRBJ1-2; D is ambiguous. Between the trimmed V and J ends, which lost 2 bases and 2 bases, there was a span of 6 bases. The length of the CDR3 is 13 residues. Germline V gene data show CDR1 as MNHEY and CDR2 as SVGAGI. CDR3: CASSYSMNYGYTF. In DNA, the CDR3 is TGTGCCAGCAGTTACAGCATGAACTATGGCTACACCTTC.

This clonotype was detected once. This chain links TRBV9 with TRBJ2-4; D gene ambiguous. V lost 2 bases and J 1 base, leaving 13 bases between the germline ends. The germline gives CDR1 SGDLS, CDR2 YYNGEE. This CDR3 has 16 amino acids. The chain's CDR3 is CASSVSGQEAKNIQYF. As DNA, the CDR3 is TGTGCCAGCAGCGTGTCCGGGCAGGAGGCCAAAAACATTCAGTACTTC.

This clonotype came up a few times. The V gene is TRBV3-1, the J gene TRBJ2-3; 8 nucleotides align to TRBD1. With 2 bases clipped from V and 4 bases from J, the junction kept 5 bases outside the gene matches. CDR1 and CDR2 from the germline V gene are LGHDT and YNNKEL (reference sequence). The CDR3 is 15 amino acids. CDR3: CASSQLGQGADTQYF. The CDR3 DNA reads TGTGCCAGCAGCCAACTCGGACAGGGAGCAGATACGCAGTATTTT.

V gene TRBV10-3 combines with J gene TRBJ1-2; 8 positions agree with TRBD1. This CDR3 contains 12 residues. The V gene's germline CDR1 is ENHRY and CDR2 SYGVKD. The V segment lost 5 bases and the J segment 13 bases; nucleotides outside the gene matches: 9. Here the CDR3 reads CAISSGTGGLTF. In DNA form, the CDR3 reads TGTGCCATCAGTTCCGGGACAGGCGGACTCACCTTC.

The rearrangement uses TRBV6-1 and TRBJ2-3, with a possible D match to TRBD1 (6 bases). Germline assignment: CDR1 MNHNS and CDR2 SASEGT. CDR3 length equals 16 residues. V was cut by 8 bases and J by 0 bases, with 18 bases left in between. The CDR3 loop is CASGTPGHLSTDTQYF. CDR3 sequence (DNA): TGTGCCAGCGGCACGCCGGGACACCTTAGCACAGATACGCAGTATTTT.

The chain couples TRBV11-2 to TRBJ2-3; D is ambiguous. CDR3 length: 14 amino acids. Germline values: CDR1 SGHAT, CDR2 FQNNGV. V dropped 1 base and J dropped 2 bases, with 7 bases sitting between them. CDR3 sequence: CASSLVRDTDTQYF. The CDR3 DNA is TGTGCCAGCAGCTTAGTTAGGGACACAGATACGCAGTATTTT.

This rearrangement joins TRBV5-1 to TRBJ1-1; D may be TRBD1 (5 bases). Germline values: CDR1 SGHRS, CDR2 YFSETQ. Trimming shortened V by 4 bases and J by 2 bases, and 15 bases separated the two germline ends. The CDR3 is made up of 15 amino acids. The CDR3 is CASSKAEGVNTEAFF. The CDR3 nucleotides read TGCGCCAGCAGCAAAGCGGAAGGGGTCAACACTGAAGCTTTCTTT.

The CDR3 loop reads CASSEREWGEQFF. The CDR3 region has the DNA TGTGCCAGCAGTGAGAGGGAGTGGGGGGAGCAGTTCTTC. V gene TRBV6-1 combines with J gene TRBJ2-1; the D call may be TRBD1 or TRBD2 (5 bases each). This CDR3 has 13 residues. The germline V gene has CDR1 MNHNS and CDR2 SASEGT. The germline V and J ends were trimmed by 3 bases and 10 bases, with 13 bases remaining between them.

CDR3 sequence (DNA): TGTGCCAGCAGCCAAGCGGTGGCCCCGACGGCTGGCTACACCTTC. Residues: CASSQAVAPTAGYTF. The chain uses TRBV3-1 and TRBJ1-2; D ambiguous. CDR1 and CDR2 (germline): LGHDT, YNNKEL (reference sequence). This CDR3 is built from 15 residues. Trimming pared 1 base from V and 7 bases from J, leaving 16 bases between.

This rearrangement joins TRBV25-1 to TRBJ2-7; D not resolved. The V end lost 10 bases, the J end lost 0 bases, and 7 bases lay between the germline ends. CDR1 is MGHDK and CDR2 is SYGVNS in the germline V gene. CDR3 length: 11 amino acids. The CDR3 DNA follows: TGTGCCACCCGGGCCTCCTACGAGCAGTACTTC. This codes for CATRASYEQYF.

The gene calls are TRBV3-1 and TRBJ1-2; D gene ambiguous. This CDR3 comprises 12 residues. V was cut by 3 bases and J by 8 bases, with 10 bases left in between. CDR1 and CDR2 from the germline V gene are LGHDT and YNNKEL (reference sequence). The CDR3: CASSQGLGGYTF. In nucleotides, the CDR3 is TGTGCCAGCAGCCAGGGCCTTGGGGGCTACACCTTC.

In its sample, this clonotype was seen once. The CDR3 sequence is CASSRGAVANEKLFF. The CDR3 DNA sequence: TGTGCCAGCAGTCGGGGGGCGGTGGCTAATGAAAAACTGTTTTTT. The chain uses TRBV6-6 and TRBJ1-4; D possibly corresponds to TRBD1 (6 bases). The V end was cut by 5 bases, the J end by 3 bases, with 13 bases between. CDR3 length: 15 amino acids. Germline CDR1 reads MNHNY; CDR2 reads SVGAGI (reference sequence).